This entry lists 6 T cell receptor beta chains sequenced from one sample in a study of T-cell reconstitution after alpha-beta-depleted transplantation in children. Preparation of the TCRbeta library was carried out with unique molecular identifiers. Each CDR3 protein gets one entry after TCRdb re-called the PCR reads with MiXCR. Here the sample spans roughly 180,000 distinct CDR3 sequences, 11% being singletons. Sequenced here: PBMCs, sampled before TCRalphabeta/CD19-depleted stem cell transplant. The receptors come from a boy between 2 and 15 years old with acute myeloid leukemia, due to receive a stem cell transplant.

The chain uses TRBV5-5 and TRBJ1-1; no definite D call. Between the trimmed V and J ends, which lost 0 bases and 0 bases, there was a span of 12 bases. Per the germline V gene, CDR1 is SGHKS and CDR2 is YYEKEE (reference sequence). The CDR3 length is 16 residues. The CDR3 is CASSLGRPLMNTEAFF. DNA for the CDR3: TGTGCCAGCAGCTTGGGTCGCCCCTTAATGAACACTGAAGCTTTCTTT.

In this sample, this clonotype turned up many times. This chain joins TRBV12-3 or TRBV12-4 and TRBJ1-5, with D possibly TRBD1 on 5 matching bases. This CDR3 has 12 amino acids. V was shortened by 5 bases and J by 6 bases, with 8 bases between the two germline ends. The CDR3 DNA reads as TGTGCCAGCAGTACCGGGGGTCAGCCCCAGCATTTT. As protein: CASSTGGQPQHF.

This clonotype has a count of ten or more. The chain joins TRBV20-1 to TRBJ2-5; 7 nucleotides align to TRBD2. V lost 7 bases and J lost 5; bases outside the gene matches: 13. Germline CDR1 and CDR2: DFQATT and SNEGSKA (reference sequence). This CDR3 has 14 amino acids. CDR3 in amino acids: CSGGGRTNGETQYF. In nucleotides, the CDR3 is TGCAGTGGGGGGGGACGCACTAACGGGGAGACCCAGTACTTC.

This clonotype was seen many times. The V call is TRBV11-2, the J call TRBJ2-2; D possibly corresponds to TRBD1 (6 bases). Trimming removed 1 base at V and 6 bases at J, with 15 bases between. Germline values: CDR1 SGHAT, CDR2 FQNNGV. This CDR3 region has 16 residues. CDR3 loop: CASSLVRSGAPGELFF. In nucleotides, the CDR3 is TGTGCCAGCAGCTTAGTTCGTTCAGGGGCGCCCGGGGAGCTGTTTTTT.

This clonotype showed up many times. The rearrangement joins TRBV20-1 to TRBJ2-2; the match to TRBD2 covers 7 bases. V trimming: 2 bases; J trimming: 3 bases; junction bases outside the gene matches: 0. CDR3 length: 13 residues. Germline V gene sequence: CDR1 DFQATT, CDR2 SNEGSKA (reference sequence). The CDR3 protein is CSARLADTGELFF. CDR3 sequence (DNA): TGCAGTGCTAGACTAGCGGACACCGGGGAGCTGTTTTTT.

This clonotype was found many times. The CDR3 loop is CASSLATSGSIDTQYF. CDR3 in DNA: TGTGCCAGCAGCTTGGCGACTAGCGGGTCGATAGATACCCAGTACTTC. The chain links TRBV5-4 to TRBJ2-5; 10 nucleotides agree with TRBD2. The CDR3 has 16 amino acids. From germline, CDR1 is SGHNT and CDR2 YYREEE (reference sequence). Trimming took 0 bases from V and 8 from J; bases not matched to a gene: 10.